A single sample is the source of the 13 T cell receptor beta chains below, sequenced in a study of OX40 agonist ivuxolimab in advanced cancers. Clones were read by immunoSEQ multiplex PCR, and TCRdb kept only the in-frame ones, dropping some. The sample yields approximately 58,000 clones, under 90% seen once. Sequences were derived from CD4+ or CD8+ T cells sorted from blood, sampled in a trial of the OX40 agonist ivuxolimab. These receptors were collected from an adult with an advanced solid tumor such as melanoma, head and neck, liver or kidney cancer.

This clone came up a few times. The chain's CDR3 is CASSPSGISTDTQYF. The CDR3 coding sequence is TGTGCCAGCAGCCCTAGCGGGATTTCCACAGATACGCAGTATTTT. This rearrangement joins TRBV7-3 to TRBJ2-3; 9 nucleotides align to TRBD2. Germline lookup yields CDR1 SGHTA and CDR2 FQGTGA. After removal of 5 bases from V and 2 bases from J, the junction contained 5 bases not matched to a gene. The CDR3 is made up of 15 amino acids.

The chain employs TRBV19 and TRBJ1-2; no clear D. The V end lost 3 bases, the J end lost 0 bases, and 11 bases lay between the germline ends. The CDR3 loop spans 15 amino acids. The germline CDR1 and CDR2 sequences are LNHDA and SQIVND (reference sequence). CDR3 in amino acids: CASSIEPQANYGYTF. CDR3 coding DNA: TGTGCCAGTAGTATCGAACCTCAAGCTAACTATGGCTACACCTTC.

CDR3 in amino acids: CASRQTTGGIGELFF. CDR3 nucleotides: TGTGCCAGCAGACAGACAACAGGGGGTATCGGGGAGCTGTTTTTT. The chain employs TRBV11-2 and TRBJ2-2; 8 bases fit TRBD1. The germline gives CDR1 SGHAT, CDR2 FQNNGV. Trimming cost V 6 bases and J 7 bases; bases outside gene matches: 10. CDR3 length: 15 residues.

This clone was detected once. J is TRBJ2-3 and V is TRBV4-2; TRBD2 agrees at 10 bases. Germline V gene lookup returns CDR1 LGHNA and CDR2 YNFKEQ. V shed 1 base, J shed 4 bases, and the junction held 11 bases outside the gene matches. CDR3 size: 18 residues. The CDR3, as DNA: TGTGCCAGCAGCCAAGTATCCAGCGGGAGGGCCATGGCAGATACGCAGTATTTT. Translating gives CASSQVSSGRAMADTQYF.

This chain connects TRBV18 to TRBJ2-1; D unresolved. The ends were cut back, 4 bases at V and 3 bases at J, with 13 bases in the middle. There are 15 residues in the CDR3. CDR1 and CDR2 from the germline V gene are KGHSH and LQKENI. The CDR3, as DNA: TGTGCCAGCTCACTACTCAGTTGGAGCTACAATGAGCAGTTCTTC. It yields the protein CASSLLSWSYNEQFF.

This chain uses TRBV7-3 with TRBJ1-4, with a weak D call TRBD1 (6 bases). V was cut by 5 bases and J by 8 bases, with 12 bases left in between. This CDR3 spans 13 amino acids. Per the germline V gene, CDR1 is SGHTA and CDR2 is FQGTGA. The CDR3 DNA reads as TGTGCCAGCAGCCGGGGACATAAAGAAAAACTGTTTTTT. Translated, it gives CASSRGHKEKLFF.

CDR3 in amino acids: CASSLGGQPQHF. The CDR3 DNA follows: TGTGCCAGCAGTTTAGGGGGACAGCCCCAGCATTTT. The chain has TRBV28 and TRBJ1-5; TRBD1 might be the D (5 bases). The germline CDR1 and CDR2 sequences are MDHEN and SYDVKM. The CDR3 covers 12 residues. V was pared by 2 bases and J by 7 bases, with 6 bases between.

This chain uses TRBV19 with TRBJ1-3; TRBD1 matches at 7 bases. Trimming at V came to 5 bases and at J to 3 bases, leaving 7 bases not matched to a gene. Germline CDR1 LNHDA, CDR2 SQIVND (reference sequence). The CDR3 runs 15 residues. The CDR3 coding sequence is TGTGCCAGTAGTTCCGGGGACAGCTATGGAAACACCATATATTTT. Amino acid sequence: CASSSGDSYGNTIYF.

The DNA for the CDR3 is TGTGCCAGCAGGGTGGACAGGGCCCGCACTGAAGCTTTCTTT. This gives the protein CASRVDRARTEAFF. This chain connects TRBV28 to TRBJ1-1; 8 bases are shared with TRBD1. The CDR3 consists of 14 residues. Germline V gives CDR1 MDHEN, CDR2 SYDVKM. V gave up 6 bases and J gave up 4 bases; unmatched junction bases: 7. Full variable domain (remainder filled in from reference TRBV28 and TRBJ1-1): DVKVTQSSRYLVKRTGEKVFLECVQDMDHENMFWYRQDPGLGLRLIYFSYDVKMKEKGDIPEGYSVSREKKERFSLILESASTNQTSMYLCASRVDRARTEAFFGQGTRLTVV.

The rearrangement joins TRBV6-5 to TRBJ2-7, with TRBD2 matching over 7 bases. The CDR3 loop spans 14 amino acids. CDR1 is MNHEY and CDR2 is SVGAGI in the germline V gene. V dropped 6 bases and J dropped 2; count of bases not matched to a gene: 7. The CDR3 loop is CASREGLAAYEQYF. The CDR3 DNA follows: TGTGCCAGCAGGGAGGGTCTAGCGGCCTACGAGCAGTACTTC.

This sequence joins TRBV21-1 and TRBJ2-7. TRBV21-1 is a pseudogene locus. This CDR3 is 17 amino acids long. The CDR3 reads CASSKSDGKKTTYEQYF. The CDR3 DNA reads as TGTGCCAGCAGCAAAAGTGACGGAAAAAAGACGACCTACGAGCAGTACTTC.

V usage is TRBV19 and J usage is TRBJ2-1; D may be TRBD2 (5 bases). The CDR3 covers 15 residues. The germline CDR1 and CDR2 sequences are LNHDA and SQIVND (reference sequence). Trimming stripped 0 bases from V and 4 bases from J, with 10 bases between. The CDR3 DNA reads TGTGCCAGTAGTATAGACCCTACTAGATACAATGAGCAGTTCTTC. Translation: CASSIDPTRYNEQFF.

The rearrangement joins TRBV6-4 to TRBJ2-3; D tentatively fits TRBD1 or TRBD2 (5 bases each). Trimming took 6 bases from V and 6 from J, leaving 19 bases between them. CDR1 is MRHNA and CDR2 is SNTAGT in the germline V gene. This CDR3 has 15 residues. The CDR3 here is CASRLGRGPSDTQYF. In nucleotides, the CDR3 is TGTGCCAGCAGGCTGGGCCGGGGCCCGTCGGATACGCAGTATTTT.